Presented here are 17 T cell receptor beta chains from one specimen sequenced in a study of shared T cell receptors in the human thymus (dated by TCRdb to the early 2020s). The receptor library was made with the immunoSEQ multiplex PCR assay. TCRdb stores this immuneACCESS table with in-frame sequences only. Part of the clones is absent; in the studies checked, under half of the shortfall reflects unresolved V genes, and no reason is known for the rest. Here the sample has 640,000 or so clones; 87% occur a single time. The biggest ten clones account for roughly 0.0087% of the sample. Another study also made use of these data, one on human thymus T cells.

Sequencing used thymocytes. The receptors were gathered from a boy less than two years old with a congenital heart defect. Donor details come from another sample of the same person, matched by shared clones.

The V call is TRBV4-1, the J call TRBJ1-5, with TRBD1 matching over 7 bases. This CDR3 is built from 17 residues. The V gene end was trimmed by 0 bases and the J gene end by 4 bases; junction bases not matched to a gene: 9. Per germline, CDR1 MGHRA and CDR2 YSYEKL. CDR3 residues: CASSQDVEGALNQPQHF. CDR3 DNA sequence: TGCGCCAGCAGCCAAGATGTAGAGGGGGCGTTAAATCAGCCCCAGCATTTT.

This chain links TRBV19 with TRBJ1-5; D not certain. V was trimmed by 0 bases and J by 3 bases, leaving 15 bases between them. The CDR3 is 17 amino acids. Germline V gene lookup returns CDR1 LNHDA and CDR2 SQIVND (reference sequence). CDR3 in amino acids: CASSIEWAAGDNQPQHF. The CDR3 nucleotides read TGTGCCAGTAGTATAGAATGGGCAGCCGGGGACAATCAGCCCCAGCATTTT.

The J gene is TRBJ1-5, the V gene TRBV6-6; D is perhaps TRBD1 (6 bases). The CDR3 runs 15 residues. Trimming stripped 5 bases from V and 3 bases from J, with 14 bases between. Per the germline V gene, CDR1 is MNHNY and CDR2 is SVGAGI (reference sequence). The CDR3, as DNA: TGTGCCAGCAGTCGACAGGCAATTACCAATCAGCCCCAGCATTTT. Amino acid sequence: CASSRQAITNQPQHF.

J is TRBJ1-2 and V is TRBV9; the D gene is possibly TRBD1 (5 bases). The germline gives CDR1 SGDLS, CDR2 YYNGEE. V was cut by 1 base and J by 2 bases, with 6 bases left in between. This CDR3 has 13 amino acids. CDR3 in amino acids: CASSVRGNYGYTF. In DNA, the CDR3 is TGTGCCAGCAGCGTAAGGGGAAACTATGGCTACACCTTC.

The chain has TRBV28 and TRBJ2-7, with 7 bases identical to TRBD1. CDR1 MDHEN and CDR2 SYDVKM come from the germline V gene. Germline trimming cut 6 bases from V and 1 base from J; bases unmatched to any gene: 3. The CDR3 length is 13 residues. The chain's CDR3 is CASRGTVSYEQYF. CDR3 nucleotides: TGTGCCAGCAGGGGGACAGTTTCCTACGAGCAGTACTTC.

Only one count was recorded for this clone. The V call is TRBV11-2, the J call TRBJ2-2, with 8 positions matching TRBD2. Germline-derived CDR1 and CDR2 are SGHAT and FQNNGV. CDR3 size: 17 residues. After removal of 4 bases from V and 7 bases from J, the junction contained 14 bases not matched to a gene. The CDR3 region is CASSSALEAGDRGELFF. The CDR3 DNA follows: TGTGCCAGCAGCTCGGCCCTAGAAGCGGGAGATCGCGGGGAGCTGTTTTTT.

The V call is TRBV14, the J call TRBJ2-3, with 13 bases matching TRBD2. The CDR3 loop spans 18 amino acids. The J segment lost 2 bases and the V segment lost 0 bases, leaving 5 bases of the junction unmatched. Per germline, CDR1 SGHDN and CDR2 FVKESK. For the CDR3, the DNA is TGTGCCAGCAGCCAAGAGGCCGGGACTAGCGGGAACACAGATACGCAGTATTTT. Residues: CASSQEAGTSGNTDTQYF.

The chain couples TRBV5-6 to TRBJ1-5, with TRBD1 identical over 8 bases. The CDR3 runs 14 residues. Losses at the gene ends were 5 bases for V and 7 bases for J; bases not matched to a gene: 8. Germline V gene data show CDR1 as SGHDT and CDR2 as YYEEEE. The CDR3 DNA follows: TGTGCCAGCAGTTCCGGACAGGGCCGCCAGCCCCAGCATTTT. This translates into CASSSGQGRQPQHF.

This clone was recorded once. CDR3 DNA: TGTGCCAGCAGCTTGATGGCGGGGGAGAATCCTACAATCACAGATACGCAGTATTTT. Translated, it gives CASSLMAGENPTITDTQYF. V usage is TRBV5-6 and J usage is TRBJ2-3; 7 nucleotides line up with TRBD2. V was clipped by 1 base and J by 2 bases; unmatched bases: 16. Per germline, CDR1 SGHDT and CDR2 YYEEEE. The CDR3 loop spans 19 amino acids.

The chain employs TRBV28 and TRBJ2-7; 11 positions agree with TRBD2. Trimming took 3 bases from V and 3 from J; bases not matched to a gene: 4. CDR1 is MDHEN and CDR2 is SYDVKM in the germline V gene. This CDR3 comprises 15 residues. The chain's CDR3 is CASSFTSGSFYEQYF. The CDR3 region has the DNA TGTGCCAGCAGTTTTACTAGCGGGAGTTTCTACGAGCAGTACTTC.

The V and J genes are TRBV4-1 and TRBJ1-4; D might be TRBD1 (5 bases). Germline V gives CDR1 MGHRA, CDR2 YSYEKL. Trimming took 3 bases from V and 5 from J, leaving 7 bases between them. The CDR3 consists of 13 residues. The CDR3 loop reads CASSQGGNEKLFF. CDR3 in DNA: TGCGCCAGCAGCCAGGGGGGGAATGAAAAACTGTTTTTT.

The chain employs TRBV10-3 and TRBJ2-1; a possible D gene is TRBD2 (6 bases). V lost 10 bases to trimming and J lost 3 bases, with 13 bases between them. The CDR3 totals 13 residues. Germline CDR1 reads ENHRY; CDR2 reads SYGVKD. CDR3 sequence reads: CASRGNLYNEQFF. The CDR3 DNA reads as TGTGCCAGCCGGGGGAACCTCTACAATGAGCAGTTCTTC.

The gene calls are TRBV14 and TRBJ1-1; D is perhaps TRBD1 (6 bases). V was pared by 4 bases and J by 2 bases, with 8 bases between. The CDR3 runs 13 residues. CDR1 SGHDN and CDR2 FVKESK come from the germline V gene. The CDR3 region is CASSLRGNTEAFF. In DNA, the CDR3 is TGTGCCAGCAGCCTCAGGGGTAACACTGAAGCTTTCTTT. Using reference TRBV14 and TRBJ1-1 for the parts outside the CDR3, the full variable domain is EAGVTQFPSHSVIEKGQTVTLRCDPISGHDNLYWYRRVMGKEIKFLLHFVKESKQDESGMPNNRFLAERTGGTYSTLKVQPAELEDSGVYFCASSLRGNTEAFFGQGTRLTVV.

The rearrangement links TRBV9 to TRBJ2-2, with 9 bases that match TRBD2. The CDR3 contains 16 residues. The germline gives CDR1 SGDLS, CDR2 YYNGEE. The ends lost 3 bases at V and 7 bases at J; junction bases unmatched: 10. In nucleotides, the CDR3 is TGTGCCAGCAGCGCACACTTAGCGGGAGTGCACGGGGAGCTGTTTTTT. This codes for CASSAHLAGVHGELFF.

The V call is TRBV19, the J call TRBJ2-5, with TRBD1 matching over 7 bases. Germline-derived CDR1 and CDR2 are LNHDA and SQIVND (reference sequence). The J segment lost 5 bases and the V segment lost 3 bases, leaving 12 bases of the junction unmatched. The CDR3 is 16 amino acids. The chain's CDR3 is CASSISTGKGWETQYF. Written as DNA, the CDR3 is TGTGCCAGTAGTATCTCGACAGGGAAGGGATGGGAGACCCAGTACTTC.

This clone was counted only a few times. The CDR3 nucleotides are TGTGCCAGCAGTATGGTCCAGGGGCTTTCCCTACCTCAGTACTTC. This encodes CASSMVQGLSLPQYF. The chain links TRBV28 to TRBJ2-4; tentative D call: TRBD1 (6 bases). V was shortened by 5 bases and J by 12 bases, with 23 bases between the two germline ends. This CDR3 contains 15 residues. The germline V gene has CDR1 MDHEN and CDR2 SYDVKM.

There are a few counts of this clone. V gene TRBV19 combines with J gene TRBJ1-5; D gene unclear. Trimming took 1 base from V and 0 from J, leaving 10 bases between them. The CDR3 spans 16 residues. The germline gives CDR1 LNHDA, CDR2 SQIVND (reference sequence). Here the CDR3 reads CASSIGRGVSNQPQHF. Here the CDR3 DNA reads TGTGCCAGTAGTATAGGCCGCGGGGTTAGCAATCAGCCCCAGCATTTT. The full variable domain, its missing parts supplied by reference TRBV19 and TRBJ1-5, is DGGITQSPKYLFRKEGQNVTLSCEQNLNHDAMYWYRQDPGQGLRLIYYSQIVNDFQKGDIAEGYSVSREKKESFPLTVTSAQKNPTAFYLCASSIGRGVSNQPQHFGDGTRLSIL.